This T cell receptor beta chain was captured in a study of shared clonotypes between healthy human individuals. Study findings and constraints: Donor clonotype sharing was expected to depend on sequencing depth.

This clone was seen only once. Its specificity is unknown. Genomic DNA from each subset was divided evenly over several immunoSEQ plates. Clones were read by immunoSEQ multiplex PCR, and TCRdb kept only the in-frame ones, dropping some. The sample consists of about 2.4 million clones, approximately 93% of them appearing once. Sequencing used naive CD4+ T cells from PBMCs. The subset: CD45RA+ positively selected. This receptor was obtained from a man between 18 and 29 years old in good health. Some clones in this sample may be carry-over from other donors' samples.

The CDR3 DNA is TGTGCCAGTAGTATAAAAGGGGTGGGCAATCAGCCCCAGCATTTT. Translated, it gives CASSIKGVGNQPQHF. This rearrangement joins TRBV19 to TRBJ1-5; tentative D call: TRBD1 (5 bases). The CDR3 consists of 15 residues. Germline assignment: CDR1 LNHDA and CDR2 SQIVND (reference sequence). The germline V and J ends were trimmed by 2 bases and 2 bases, with 10 bases remaining between them.